This T cell receptor beta chain comes out of a study of blood T cell repertoires in COVID-19. At the level of the study: Material from acute and convalescent COVID-19 was sourced from the United States, Italy and Spain. In each case, the material was cDNA or gDNA derived from T cells, B-cell-depleted T cells, or PBMCs.

The V end lost 2 bases, the J end lost 10 bases, and 14 bases lay between the germline ends. The CDR3 is 14 residues long. The germline V gene encodes CDR1 SGHTA and CDR2 FQGTGA. In the authors' methods: Estimated nucleated cell counts came from reference gene primer amplification. Profiled with immunoSEQ multiplex PCR; TCRdb holds only in-frame clones, not every one. V and J calls and clone size are given by that table; D and trimming were obtained from the DNA. The sample shows around 55,000 clones, around 89% of them seen only once. Material: peripheral blood. The clonotype comes from a man aged 55-75 years with acute or convalescent COVID-19. The J gene is TRBJ2-2, the V gene TRBV7-3, with D unclear. The CDR3 reads CASSLASTSQELFF. CDR3 coding DNA: TGTGCCAGCAGCTTAGCTAGTACCAGCCAGGAGCTGTTTTTT.